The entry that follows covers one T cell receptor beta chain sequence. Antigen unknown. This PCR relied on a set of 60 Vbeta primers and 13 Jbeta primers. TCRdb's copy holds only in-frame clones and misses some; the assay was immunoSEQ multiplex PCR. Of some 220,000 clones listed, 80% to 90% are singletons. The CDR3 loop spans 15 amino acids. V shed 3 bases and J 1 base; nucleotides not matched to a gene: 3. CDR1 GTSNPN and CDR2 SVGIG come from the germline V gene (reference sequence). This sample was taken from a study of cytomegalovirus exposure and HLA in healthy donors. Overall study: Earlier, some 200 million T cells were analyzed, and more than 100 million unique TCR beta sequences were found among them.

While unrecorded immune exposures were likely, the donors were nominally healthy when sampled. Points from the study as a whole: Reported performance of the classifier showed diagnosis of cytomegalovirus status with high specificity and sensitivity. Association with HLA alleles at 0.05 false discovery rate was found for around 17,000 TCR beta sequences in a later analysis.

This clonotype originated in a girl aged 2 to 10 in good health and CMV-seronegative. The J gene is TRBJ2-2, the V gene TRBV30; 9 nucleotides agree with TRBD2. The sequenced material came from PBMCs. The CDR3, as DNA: TGTGCCTGGAGGGTAGCGGGGGTGAACACCGGGGAGCTGTTTTTT. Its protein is CAWRVAGVNTGELFF.